These 32 T cell receptor beta chains were all obtained from the same sample, sequenced in a study of blood T cell repertoires in COVID-19. Repertoires were generated with immunoSEQ multiplex PCR, while TCRdb's copy carries only in-frame clones and drops some. The data show 25,000 to 35,000 clones, with about 90% seen just once and around 2.5% held by the top ten. The material sequenced was peripheral blood. The receptors derive from a man aged 45-60 years with active COVID-19.

In DNA, the CDR3 is TGCGCCAGCAGCCCGGAGGGGATAAACTATGGCTACACCTTC. It codes for CASSPEGINYGYTF. The genes are TRBV5-1 and TRBJ1-2; a weak D match, TRBD1 (5 bases). CDR3 length equals 14 residues. Trimming cost V 4 bases and J 2 bases, with 12 bases left between them. Germline lookup yields CDR1 SGHRS and CDR2 YFSETQ.

The V and J genes are TRBV11-2 and TRBJ1-1; a weak D match, TRBD1 (6 bases). Trimming pared 1 base from V and 1 base from J, leaving 13 bases between. This CDR3 comprises 16 residues. Germline CDR1 is SGHAT and CDR2 is FQNNGV. The CDR3: CASSLGGGEGNTEAFF. The CDR3 DNA is TGTGCCAGCAGCTTAGGAGGGGGAGAGGGGAACACTGAAGCTTTCTTT.

The chain has TRBV7-9 and TRBJ1-2; 7 bases fit TRBD1. Per the germline V gene, CDR1 is SEHNR and CDR2 is FQNEAQ (reference sequence). V lost 8 bases and J lost 2; bases outside the gene matches: 5. The CDR3 has 13 residues. CDR3 sequence reads: CASVGGQNYGYTF. DNA for the CDR3: TGTGCCAGCGTAGGGGGACAGAACTATGGCTACACCTTC.

This chain joins TRBV21-1 and TRBJ2-5; TRBD2, the table's D call, lacks a check against the DNA. TRBV21-1 is assigned pseudogene status. This CDR3 is built from 18 residues. The CDR3 is CASSSREEGQVPQETQYF. The CDR3 bases are TGTGCCAGCAGCAGTCGGGAGGAGGGGCAAGTACCGCAAGAGACCCAGTACTTC.

The gene calls are TRBV28 and TRBJ2-1; 8 positions match TRBD2. The CDR3 has 15 amino acids. V lost 7 bases and J lost 3; bases outside the gene matches: 8. From germline, CDR1 is MDHEN and CDR2 SYDVKM. This chain's CDR3 is CASKMAGGNYNEQFF. The CDR3 coding sequence is TGTGCCAGCAAGATGGCGGGAGGTAACTACAATGAGCAGTTCTTC.

CDR3 sequence (DNA): TGCGCCAGCAGCTTGGGGACAGGGGGCTACGAGCAGTACTTC. It specifies CASSLGTGGYEQYF. This chain connects TRBV5-1 to TRBJ2-7, with TRBD1 identical over 10 bases. The CDR3 is 14 amino acids. The V gene's germline CDR1 is SGHRS and CDR2 YFSETQ. V gave up 0 bases and J gave up 3 bases; unmatched junction bases: 0.

V and J are TRBV7-2 and TRBJ1-5; 11 bases line up with TRBD1. Germline V gene sequence: CDR1 SGHTA, CDR2 FQGNSA. The V segment lost 3 bases and the J segment 10 bases; nucleotides outside the gene matches: 14. CDR3 size: 17 residues. CDR3 in amino acids: CASSLKGTGGIFYPQHF. CDR3 bases: TGTGCCAGCAGCTTGAAAGGGACAGGGGGGATTTTCTATCCCCAGCATTTT.

The chain joins TRBV5-8 to TRBJ1-1; 8 bases line up with TRBD1. The CDR3 runs to 13 residues. From germline, CDR1 is SGHTS and CDR2 YDEGEE. V lost 6 bases, J lost 4 bases, and 5 bases stayed unmatched. The CDR3 nucleotides are TGTGCCAGCACCAGGGGGCCTGGCACTGAAGCTTTCTTT. Its protein is CASTRGPGTEAFF.

The V and J genes are TRBV4-2 and TRBJ2-1, with 10 bases identical to TRBD2. The trim removed 0 bases at V and 10 bases at J, leaving 6 bases unmatched. The CDR3 has 15 residues. Germline CDR1 LGHNA, CDR2 YNFKEQ. The CDR3 region has the DNA TGTGCCAGCAGCCAAGAGGAGCGGGAGGGCAGAGAGCAGTTCTTC. The encoded protein is CASSQEEREGREQFF.

This clone appeared a few times. V and J are TRBV18 and TRBJ1-5; D not certain. CDR3 length: 13 amino acids. Trimming cost V 3 bases and J 5 bases, with 8 bases left between them. Germline V CDR1 and CDR2: KGHSH, LQKENI. The CDR3 reads CASSPNRDQPQHF. The DNA of the CDR3 is TGTGCCAGCTCACCGAACAGAGATCAGCCCCAGCATTTT.

V usage is TRBV19 and J usage is TRBJ2-2; weak D call: TRBD2 (6 bases). Trimming pared 7 bases from V and 9 bases from J, leaving 18 bases between. The CDR3 length is 14 residues. In germline, CDR1 is LNHDA, CDR2 SQIVND (reference sequence). The CDR3 reads CASNVGGLRRELFF. The CDR3 DNA reads TGTGCCAGTAACGTGGGAGGATTGAGGAGGGAGCTGTTTTTT. Based on the CDR3 plus reference TRBV19 and TRBJ2-2, the full variable domain is DGGITQSPKYLFRKEGQNVTLSCEQNLNHDAMYWYRQDPGQGLRLIYYSQIVNDFQKGDIAEGYSVSREKKESFPLTVTSAQKNPTAFYLCASNVGGLRRELFFGEGSRLTVL.

The CDR3 bases are TGTGCCAGTAGTTCCCGACAGGTAGAGGGGTCCTATAATTCACCCCTCCACTTT. Amino acid sequence: CASSSRQVEGSYNSPLHF. V usage is TRBV19 and J usage is TRBJ1-6, with TRBD1 as a possible D gene (6 bases). The CDR3 extends over 18 amino acids. With 5 bases removed from V and 1 base from J, the gap between germline ends came to 18 bases. Germline V lookup: CDR1 LNHDA, CDR2 SQIVND (reference sequence).

The rearrangement joins TRBV7-3 to TRBJ2-5; D not resolved. Trimming shortened V by 5 bases and J by 0 bases, and 7 bases separated the two germline ends. The CDR3 has 13 amino acids. From germline, CDR1 is SGHTA and CDR2 FQGTGA. DNA for the CDR3: TGTGCCAGCAGCGACTCGTACCAAGAGACCCAGTACTTC. It specifies CASSDSYQETQYF.

The chain employs TRBV12-5 and TRBJ2-7; 10 bases map to TRBD1. Trimming at V came to 2 bases and at J to 7 bases, leaving 17 bases not matched to a gene. Germline CDR1 and CDR2: LGHNT and FRNRAP. The CDR3 is 18 residues long. The CDR3 spells CASGLQIGGDRGAREQYF. CDR3 DNA: TGTGCTAGTGGTTTGCAAATTGGGGGGGACAGGGGCGCCCGAGAGCAGTACTTC.

This chain links TRBV4-2 with TRBJ2-3; D unclear. Germline V CDR1 and CDR2: LGHNA, YNFKEQ. V lost 1 base and J lost 1, with 6 bases in between. CDR3 length: 14 amino acids. The CDR3 DNA follows: TGTGCCAGCAGCCAAGCGCAGGGCACAGATACGCAGTATTTT. It specifies CASSQAQGTDTQYF.

The rearrangement links TRBV19 to TRBJ2-5; D is unclear. V shed 4 bases and J shed 4 bases, with 10 bases lying between them. Germline V gene lookup returns CDR1 LNHDA and CDR2 SQIVND (reference sequence). The CDR3 sequence is 13 residues long. CDR3 region: CASSKHRSETQYF. Here the CDR3 DNA reads TGTGCCAGTAGTAAGCACCGGTCAGAGACCCAGTACTTC.

The rearrangement links TRBV6-5 to TRBJ2-2; D is ambiguous. Germline V CDR1 and CDR2: MNHEY, SVGAGI. The CDR3 covers 15 residues. V was clipped by 6 bases and J by 4 bases, with 15 bases between them. The CDR3 loop reads CASRTPRAATGELFF. Here the CDR3 DNA reads TGTGCCAGCAGGACTCCCCGAGCAGCCACCGGGGAGCTGTTTTTT.

In its sample, this clone was seen once. The chain links TRBV5-1 to TRBJ2-1; 9 nucleotides line up with TRBD1. The V and J ends lost 2 bases and 8 bases, in that order; junction bases with no gene match: 14. This CDR3 has 17 residues. Looked up from germline, CDR1 is SGHRS and CDR2 is YFSETQ. The CDR3 sequence: CASSFSYAGTGRDEQFF. CDR3 coding DNA: TGCGCCAGCAGCTTCTCCTATGCCGGGACAGGGAGAGATGAGCAGTTCTTC.

V and J are TRBV5-1 and TRBJ1-6; TRBD1 might be the D (5 bases). Looked up from germline, CDR1 is SGHRS and CDR2 is YFSETQ. The length of the CDR3 is 17 residues. Trimming removed 0 bases at V and 4 bases at J, with 14 bases between. The CDR3 nucleotides are TGCGCCAGCAGCTTGGGAGGTGGGGCCTTATATAATTCACCCCTCCACTTT. Protein sequence: CASSLGGGALYNSPLHF.

This sequence joins TRBV7-3 and TRBJ2-2; TRBD2 matches at 7 bases. There are 15 residues in the CDR3. CDR1 is SGHTA, CDR2 FQGTGA, per germline. J was trimmed by 5 bases and V by 4 bases; bases with no gene match: 7. This CDR3 is CASSYAGLPTGELFF. The CDR3 nucleotides are TGTGCCAGCAGCTACGCGGGACTACCAACCGGGGAGCTGTTTTTT. The variable domain in full, with the rest retrieved from reference TRBV7-3 and TRBJ2-2, is GAGVSQTPSNKVTEKGKYVELRCDPISGHTALYWYRQSLGQGPEFLIYFQGTGAADDSGLPNDRFFAVRPEGSVSTLKIQRTERGDSAVYLCASSYAGLPTGELFFGEGSRLTVL.

The gene calls are TRBV28 and TRBJ1-4; D gene unclear. This CDR3 comprises 14 residues. Germline values: CDR1 MDHEN, CDR2 SYDVKM. V was pared by 7 bases and J by 0 bases, with 9 bases between. Here the CDR3 reads CASTEEATNEKLFF. CDR3 nucleotides: TGTGCCAGCACCGAAGAGGCAACTAATGAAAAACTGTTTTTT.

The J gene is TRBJ2-7, the V gene TRBV7-6; 9 bases line up with TRBD1. Germline V CDR1 and CDR2: SGHVS, FNYEAQ. The trim removed 4 bases at V and 2 bases at J, leaving 12 bases unmatched. The CDR3 runs 17 residues. CDR3 in amino acids: CASSSLNRTGATYEQYF. The CDR3 DNA reads TGTGCCAGCAGCTCCCTTAATCGGACAGGGGCCACCTACGAGCAGTACTTC.

This sequence joins TRBV3-1 (or the pseudogene TRBV3-2) and TRBJ1-6; maybe TRBD1 (5 bases). Looked up from germline, CDR1 is LGHDT and CDR2 is YNNKEL (reference sequence). The CDR3 contains 14 residues. Trimming took off 1 base at V and 16 bases at J, with 17 bases between the two ends. This CDR3 reads CASSQGGGVRALHF. CDR3 bases: TGTGCCAGCAGCCAAGGGGGGGGTGTCAGGGCTCTCCACTTT.

The genes are TRBV5-1 and TRBJ1-2, with D uncertain. The V gene's germline CDR1 is SGHRS and CDR2 YFSETQ. This CDR3 has 14 residues. Trimming left V 0 bases short and J 6 bases short, with 12 bases between. The CDR3 DNA reads as TGCGCCAGCAGCTTGGCAGGTGGATCACATGGCTACACCTTC. As protein: CASSLAGGSHGYTF.

This rearrangement joins TRBV20-1 to TRBJ1-1; unclear D gene. The CDR3 totals 12 residues. V lost 3 bases and J 1 base, leaving 6 bases between the germline ends. The V gene's germline CDR1 is DFQATT and CDR2 SNEGSKA (reference sequence). The CDR3 loop is CSASSRNTEAFF. CDR3 nucleotides: TGCAGTGCTAGTAGCCGGAACACTGAAGCTTTCTTT.

The rearrangement links TRBV28 to TRBJ1-3, with D perhaps matching TRBD1 (5 bases). V was shortened by 6 bases and J by 0 bases, with 12 bases between the two germline ends. Germline lookup yields CDR1 MDHEN and CDR2 SYDVKM. The CDR3 covers 15 residues. CDR3 bases: TGTGCCAGCAGGACAGCCGCGACCTCTGGAAACACCATATATTTT. Amino acids: CASRTAATSGNTIYF.

The chain uses TRBV18 and TRBJ2-1, with D maybe TRBD1 (6 bases). Germline V gene data show CDR1 as KGHSH and CDR2 as LQKENI. Trimming cost V 5 bases and J 9 bases, with 14 bases left between them. This CDR3 is built from 13 residues. CDR3 nucleotides: TGTGCCAGCTCATCTACAGGGTTAGGTGAGCAGTTCTTC. Translating gives CASSSTGLGEQFF.

The V gene is TRBV21-1, the J gene TRBJ1-4; the table calls TRBD1, which could not be checked here. TRBV21-1 is flagged as a pseudogene. CDR3 length: 14 amino acids. The CDR3, as DNA: TGTGCCAGCAGCGACAGGGGGTGGTATGAAAAACTGTTTTTT. This translates into CASSDRGWYEKLFF.

This CDR3 is CASSNRDTLSNQPQHF. CDR3 DNA: TGTGCCAGCAGCAACCGGGACACCCTTAGCAATCAGCCCCAGCATTTT. V gene TRBV21-1 combines with J gene TRBJ1-5; whether TRBD1, the table's D call, matches the DNA was not checked. TRBV21-1 is recorded as a pseudogene. There are 16 residues in the CDR3.

The chain uses TRBV24-1 and TRBJ2-2, with 12 bases that match TRBD2. The CDR3 covers 15 residues. CDR1 is KGHDR and CDR2 is SFDVKD in the germline V gene. V was clipped by 4 bases and J by 5 bases; unmatched bases: 1. The CDR3 sequence is CATSETSGGTGELFF. Here the CDR3 DNA reads TGTGCCACCAGTGAAACTAGCGGGGGGACCGGGGAGCTGTTTTTT.

The chain recombines TRBV2 with TRBJ2-7, with TRBD1 matching over 10 bases. Unmatched junction bases numbered 8, after V lost 6 bases and J lost 3 bases. Germline loops: CDR1 SNHLY, CDR2 FYNNEI. This CDR3 is 15 amino acids long. This chain's CDR3 is CASRTGTGELYEQYF. DNA of the CDR3: TGTGCCAGCAGAACCGGGACAGGGGAACTCTACGAGCAGTACTTC. Full variable domain (remainder filled in from reference TRBV2 and TRBJ2-7): EPEVTQTPSHQVTQMGQEVILRCVPISNHLYFYWYRQILGQKVEFLVSFYNNEISEKSEIFDDQFSVERPDGSNFTLKIRSTKLEDSAMYFCASRTGTGELYEQYFGPGTRLTVT.

This chain uses TRBV6-1 with TRBJ2-7; 7 positions agree with TRBD1. The trim removed 3 bases at V and 0 bases at J, leaving 5 bases unmatched. Germline CDR1 and CDR2: MNHNS and SASEGT. CDR3 length: 15 amino acids. The CDR3: CASSDRDRVSYEQYF. The CDR3 nucleotides read TGTGCCAGCAGTGACCGGGACAGAGTCTCCTACGAGCAGTACTTC.